This T cell receptor beta chain was identified during a study of cytomegalovirus exposure and HLA in healthy donors. Turning to the study itself: Earlier work reported 100 million or so unique TCR beta sequences from approximately 180 million T cells.

PCR used 60 Vbeta primers and 13 Jbeta primers. The protocol was immunoSEQ multiplex PCR, while the TCRdb copy is restricted to in-frame clones and leaves out a portion. The sample records about 230,000 clones, about 77% being singletons. In regard to this clone: The target antigen is unknown.

V dropped 6 bases and J dropped 0 bases, with 11 bases sitting between them. The CDR3 covers 14 residues. CDR1 SNHLY and CDR2 FYNNEI come from the germline V gene. Study findings and constraints: Relative to equally common others, HLA-associated TCR beta chains showed greater clonal expansion in a later analysis.

This chain uses TRBV2 with TRBJ1-2; D unresolved. The sample was PBMCs. This clonotype originated in a boy aged 10-17 years in good health and CMV-seronegative. CDR3 bases: TGTGCCAGCAGCAGATCCTCCTCTAACTATGGCTACACCTTC. Encoded protein: CASSRSSSNYGYTF.